The 18 T cell receptor beta chains presented below share a single source sample, sequenced in a study of T cell repertoires in cytomegalovirus infection. TCRdb analysed the reads with MiXCR anew, one entry per CDR3 protein. This table has hundreds of thousands of distinct CDR3 sequences, about 30% appearing once. Their recognized antigens are unknown. Sequencing used cultured CD8+ T cells from PBMCs, obtained from culture after CMV antigen stimulation. These receptor sequences come from a human donor in good health (CMV status not recorded). Some clones in this sample may be carry-over from other donors' samples.

There are a few counts of this clonotype. The chain recombines TRBV9 with TRBJ1-1, with a tentative D call TRBD1 (5 bases). The CDR3 extends over 15 amino acids. Germline values: CDR1 SGDLS, CDR2 YYNGEE. Deletions cut 1 base from V and 5 bases from J, with 15 bases between. The chain's CDR3 is CASSVSSQGYTEAFF. The CDR3 bases are TGTGCCAGCAGCGTATCCTCCCAGGGTTATACTGAAGCTTTCTTT.

This chain links TRBV4-2 with TRBJ1-2, with D possibly being TRBD1 (5 bases). There are 14 residues in the CDR3. Germline values: CDR1 LGHNA, CDR2 YNFKEQ. Trimming shortened V by 2 bases and J by 6 bases, and 13 bases separated the two germline ends. The CDR3: CASSQLSQGNGYTF. In DNA, the CDR3 is TGTGCCAGCAGCCAATTGTCCCAGGGAAATGGCTACACCTTC.

This clonotype was seen a handful of times. The V gene is TRBV10-3, the J gene TRBJ2-1, with D possibly TRBD2 on 6 matching bases. V lost 7 bases and J 1 base, leaving 11 bases between the germline ends. The CDR3 has 14 residues. Per germline, CDR1 ENHRY and CDR2 SYGVKD. CDR3: CAINGDLSYNEQFF. For the CDR3, the DNA is TGTGCCATCAACGGGGACTTATCCTACAATGAGCAGTTCTTC.

This clonotype was recorded only once. The chain joins TRBV27 to TRBJ2-3; perhaps TRBD1 as D (6 bases). This CDR3 has 16 amino acids. Looked up from germline, CDR1 is MNHEY and CDR2 is SMNVEV (reference sequence). The V gene lost 2 bases and the J gene lost 2 bases, with 14 bases spanning the gap. The CDR3 region has the DNA TGTGCCAGCAGTTTAAGAGGACAGATTATCACAGATACGCAGTATTTT. Protein product: CASSLRGQIITDTQYF.

This clonotype was counted ten times or more. The chain has TRBV5-1 and TRBJ2-1; maybe TRBD1 (7 bases). Germline loops: CDR1 SGHRS, CDR2 YFSETQ. The CDR3 is 15 residues long. With 3 bases removed from V and 4 bases from J, the gap between germline ends came to 14 bases. The CDR3 nucleotides read TGCGCCAGCAGCTCCGCGGGGACAGTTTACAATGAGCAGTTCTTC. The encoded protein is CASSSAGTVYNEQFF.

There are a few counts of this clonotype. V is TRBV6-5 and J is TRBJ2-5, with 8 bases identical to TRBD2. This CDR3 spans 15 amino acids. The V segment lost 2 bases and the J segment 4 bases; nucleotides outside the gene matches: 6. The germline V gene has CDR1 MNHEY and CDR2 SVGAGI. The CDR3 nucleotides are TGTGCCAGCAGTTACGTCGGGACTAGTACAGAGACCCAGTACTTC. This encodes CASSYVGTSTETQYF.

This clonotype was observed a handful of times. The V call is TRBV14, the J call TRBJ2-1; D is uncertain. The V gene lost 1 base and the J gene lost 0 bases, with 4 bases spanning the gap. The germline gives CDR1 SGHDN, CDR2 FVKESK. The CDR3 sequence is 14 residues long. The CDR3 nucleotides are TGTGCCAGCAGCCAAGCTTTCTCCTACAATGAGCAGTTCTTC. Its translation is CASSQAFSYNEQFF.

This clonotype showed up many times. This chain connects TRBV7-2 to TRBJ1-1; D ambiguous. The CDR3 spans 16 residues. CDR1 SGHTA and CDR2 FQGNSA come from the germline V gene. Trimming removed 5 bases at V and 0 bases at J, with 16 bases between. The CDR3 DNA sequence: TGTGCCAGCAGCCTAGTAGCGAGGACCATGAACACTGAAGCTTTCTTT. Protein sequence: CASSLVARTMNTEAFF.

The chain joins TRBV7-9 to TRBJ2-7, with a possible D match to TRBD2 (6 bases). The germline V and J ends were trimmed by 5 bases and 2 bases, with 13 bases remaining between them. Germline V CDR1 and CDR2: SEHNR, FQNEAQ (reference sequence). The CDR3 is 14 residues long. Here the CDR3 reads CASSPRGAAYEQYF. The CDR3 nucleotides are TGTGCCAGCAGCCCCCGCGGGGCAGCCTACGAGCAGTACTTC.

This clonotype occurred many times. The chain links TRBV28 to TRBJ2-2; possibly TRBD1 for D (6 bases). V shed 6 bases and J shed 1 base, with 9 bases lying between them. The CDR3 covers 14 residues. CDR1 and CDR2 from the germline V gene are MDHEN and SYDVKM. CDR3: CASRNRENTGELFF. The CDR3 DNA sequence: TGTGCCAGCAGGAACAGGGAGAACACCGGGGAGCTGTTTTTT. The full variable domain, with the rest looked up from reference TRBV28 and TRBJ2-2, is DVKVTQSSRYLVKRTGEKVFLECVQDMDHENMFWYRQDPGLGLRLIYFSYDVKMKEKGDIPEGYSVSREKKERFSLILESASTNQTSMYLCASRNRENTGELFFGEGSRLTVL.

V is TRBV6-5 and J is TRBJ1-1; no firm D call. The length of the CDR3 is 13 residues. Trimming took off 5 bases at V and 7 bases at J, with 14 bases between the two ends. Germline assignment: CDR1 MNHEY and CDR2 SVGAGI. The CDR3 reads CASSVRRRLEAFF. The CDR3 region has the DNA TGTGCCAGCAGTGTCCGCCGGCGTCTTGAAGCTTTCTTT.

This clonotype was observed a few times. CDR3 residues: CASFSGGYEQYF. The DNA of the CDR3 is TGTGCCAGCTTCTCAGGGGGCTACGAGCAGTACTTC. The chain employs TRBV6-5 and TRBJ2-7, with 7 bases matching TRBD1. CDR1 is MNHEY, CDR2 SVGAGI, per germline. J was trimmed by 3 bases and V by 8 bases; bases with no gene match: 4. This CDR3 has 12 residues.

This clonotype was counted only a few times. This rearrangement joins TRBV4-1 to TRBJ2-7; tentative D call: TRBD1 (5 bases). Germline CDR1 and CDR2: MGHRA and YSYEKL. This CDR3 has 15 residues. V lost 2 bases, J lost 0 bases, and 11 bases lay in between. In nucleotides, the CDR3 is TGCGCCAGCAGCCAAAGGACACTGAGCTCCTACGAGCAGTACTTC. It translates to CASSQRTLSSYEQYF.

Note on this clonotype: Its ends do not fully match the called genes, so a read error is possible. The chain links TRBV5-1 to TRBJ2-2, with D possibly called TRBD1 or TRBD2 (6 bases each). Germline CDR1 and CDR2: SGHRS and YFSETQ. This CDR3 is built from 14 residues. The CDR3 spells CASSFRTVTGGLFF. The CDR3 nucleotides read TGCGCCAGCAGCTTTAGGACAGTCACCGGGGGGCTGTTTTTT.

The rearrangement uses TRBV11-2 and TRBJ2-7, with D uncertain. CDR1 and CDR2 (germline): SGHAT, FQNNGV. The CDR3 has 15 amino acids. V was shortened by 0 bases and J by 0 bases, with 9 bases between the two germline ends. The CDR3, as DNA: TGTGCCAGCAGCTTAGATCCTACGGCCTCCTACGAGCAGTACTTC. This codes for CASSLDPTASYEQYF.

V usage is TRBV12-3 or TRBV12-4 and J usage is TRBJ2-3, with D uncertain. The CDR3 contains 16 residues. The V end was cut by 5 bases, the J end by 2 bases, with 17 bases between. The CDR3 DNA reads TGTGCCAGCAGTCCCCCAGGCCCGTTTCCCACAGATACGCAGTATTTT. The encoded protein is CASSPPGPFPTDTQYF.

The V gene is TRBV24-1, the J gene TRBJ2-3; D is perhaps TRBD1 (5 bases). The V gene lost 0 bases and the J gene lost 6 bases, with 9 bases spanning the gap. Germline V gene data show CDR1 as KGHDR and CDR2 as SFDVKD. The CDR3 sequence is 14 residues long. The CDR3 DNA reads as TGTGCCACCAGTGATTTGTCAGGGTCCGATACGCAGTATTTT. Translated, it gives CATSDLSGSDTQYF.

The rearrangement uses TRBV24-1 and TRBJ2-1, with D possibly matching TRBD2 (6 bases). The CDR3 spans 14 residues. Trimming cost V 5 bases and J 9 bases, with 16 bases left between them. Germline V gene lookup returns CDR1 KGHDR and CDR2 SFDVKD. The CDR3 sequence: CATSGVTRGSEQFF. The CDR3 coding sequence is TGTGCCACCAGTGGGGTGACTAGAGGTTCTGAGCAGTTCTTC.